This T cell receptor beta chain originates from a study of blood T cell repertoires in COVID-19. Repertoires were generated with immunoSEQ multiplex PCR, while TCRdb's copy carries only in-frame clones and drops some. This table has just over 300,000 clones, 86% appearing once. Recruits, aged roughly 18 to 89 years, lived in 24 US areas. Symptom resolution, clearance, or two negative PCRs marked donors in Cohort 3 as recovered. The origin of this receptor is a man aged 25-40 years who had recovered from COVID-19. The sequencing sample was made of PBMCs or T cells enriched from blood (not recorded which).

The CDR3 spells CASSQAPGHYGYTF. In nucleotides, the CDR3 is TGCGCCAGCAGCCAAGCCCCAGGGCACTATGGCTACACCTTC. The chain is built from TRBV4-1 and TRBJ1-2, with a possible D match to TRBD1 (5 bases). This CDR3 is built from 14 residues. CDR1 is MGHRA, CDR2 YSYEKL, per germline. The V end lost 1 base, the J end lost 3 bases, and 9 bases lay between the germline ends.